These 26 T cell receptor beta chains were all obtained from the same sample, sequenced in a study of blood T cell repertoires in COVID-19. Some clones are missing from TCRdb's copy, which holds only in-frame ones; the method was immunoSEQ multiplex PCR. The sample carries almost 350,000 clones, about 90% recorded once. Source material: PBMCs or T cells enriched from blood (not recorded which). The receptors shown here come from a woman in her twenties or thirties who had been exposed to COVID-19.

This chain's CDR3 is CASSLDPPTGASTGELFF. In DNA form, the CDR3 reads TGCGCCAGCAGCTTGGACCCACCCACAGGGGCGAGTACCGGGGAGCTGTTTTTT. V gene TRBV5-1 combines with J gene TRBJ2-2; 7 bases are shared with TRBD1. Unmatched junction bases numbered 13, after V lost 0 bases and J lost 5 bases. The CDR3 totals 18 residues. The germline V gene has CDR1 SGHRS and CDR2 YFSETQ.

This sequence joins TRBV5-1 and TRBJ2-2; TRBD2 agrees at 11 bases. The CDR3 is 14 residues long. Looked up from germline, CDR1 is SGHRS and CDR2 is YFSETQ. With 6 bases clipped from V and 4 bases from J, the junction kept 2 bases outside the gene matches. As DNA, the CDR3 is TGCGCCAGCATAGCGGGAGGGACCACCGGGGAGCTGTTTTTT. Protein: CASIAGGTTGELFF.

The genes are TRBV11-2 and TRBJ2-3; TRBD2 aligns across 14 bases. CDR3 length: 18 amino acids. CDR1 is SGHAT, CDR2 FQNNGV, per germline. V trimming: 4 bases; J trimming: 0 bases; junction bases outside the gene matches: 6. The CDR3 DNA follows: TGTGCCAGCAGCTCTCAGGGACTAGCGGGAGTTAGCACAGATACGCAGTATTTT. Residues: CASSSQGLAGVSTDTQYF.

This clone came up a few times. J is TRBJ1-1 and V is TRBV6-5; 8 nucleotides agree with TRBD1. V shed 5 bases and J 3 bases; nucleotides not matched to a gene: 2. Germline lookup yields CDR1 MNHEY and CDR2 SVGAGI. The CDR3 loop spans 13 amino acids. The CDR3 sequence: CASSLQGDTEAFF. The CDR3 DNA follows: TGTGCCAGCAGTCTACAGGGGGACACTGAAGCTTTCTTT.

The chain links TRBV25-1 to TRBJ2-3, with 7 nucleotides matching TRBD2. The germline gives CDR1 MGHDK, CDR2 SYGVNS. J was trimmed by 5 bases and V by 3 bases; bases with no gene match: 5. The length of the CDR3 is 14 residues. The CDR3 bases are TGTGCCAGCAGTGAGGCGGGAGTGGGAGATACGCAGTATTTT. Its translation: CASSEAGVGDTQYF.

This clone appeared a few times. The chain has TRBV10-3 and TRBJ1-5; TRBD1 might be the D (5 bases). CDR1 and CDR2 from the germline V gene are ENHRY and SYGVKD. The CDR3 runs to 13 residues. Trimming pared 8 bases from V and 0 bases from J, leaving 8 bases between. The CDR3: CAIGAYSNQPQHF. The CDR3 coding sequence is TGTGCCATCGGGGCTTATAGCAATCAGCCCCAGCATTTT.

The chain is built from TRBV27 and TRBJ2-7; TRBD1 matches at 9 bases. V shed 0 bases, J shed 2 bases, and the junction held 5 bases outside the gene matches. Germline V CDR1 and CDR2: MNHEY, SMNVEV (reference sequence). The CDR3 is 16 residues long. CDR3 residues: CASSLSFRTGAYEQYF. For the CDR3, the DNA is TGTGCCAGCAGTTTATCCTTCCGGACAGGGGCCTACGAGCAGTACTTC.

The chain uses TRBV9 and TRBJ1-4; 12 nucleotides match TRBD1. CDR3 length: 18 amino acids. Germline V gene lookup returns CDR1 SGDLS and CDR2 YYNGEE. Trimming at V came to 4 bases and at J to 8 bases, leaving 15 bases not matched to a gene. The CDR3 nucleotides are TGTGCCAGCAGCCCAGGGACAGGGGGCGCGGGGCGAGGGGAAAAACTGTTTTTT. Translation: CASSPGTGGAGRGEKLFF.

This chain connects TRBV7-9 to TRBJ1-4, with no clear D. The CDR3 loop spans 15 amino acids. V lost 5 bases and J lost 2, with 12 bases in between. Germline values: CDR1 SEHNR, CDR2 FQNEAQ (reference sequence). The CDR3 sequence is CASSQAIGTNEKLFF. DNA for the CDR3: TGTGCCAGCAGCCAGGCCATTGGGACTAATGAAAAACTGTTTTTT.

The V gene is TRBV6-5, the J gene TRBJ2-7; 8 bases are a match to TRBD2. The CDR3 consists of 15 residues. Germline V gives CDR1 MNHEY, CDR2 SVGAGI. V lost 2 bases and J lost 3; bases outside the gene matches: 6. The CDR3 DNA reads TGTGCCAGCAGTTACGAGGCGGGAGGTATCTACGAGCAGTACTTC. It yields the protein CASSYEAGGIYEQYF.

J is TRBJ1-1 and V is TRBV27; D unclear. Germline assignment: CDR1 MNHEY and CDR2 SMNVEV (reference sequence). The V end was cut by 3 bases, the J end by 1 base, with 9 bases between. The CDR3 contains 14 residues. The CDR3 coding sequence is TGTGCCAGCAGTTTCGGATCAGGGAACACTGAAGCTTTCTTT. Its protein product is CASSFGSGNTEAFF.

The chain has TRBV2 and TRBJ2-1; 7 bases are shared with TRBD1. Germline CDR1 reads SNHLY; CDR2 reads FYNNEI. Trimming took 3 bases from V and 0 from J; bases not matched to a gene: 2. The CDR3 length is 15 residues. The CDR3 loop is CASSDRGISYNEQFF. The CDR3 DNA reads as TGTGCCAGCAGTGACAGGGGGATCTCCTACAATGAGCAGTTCTTC.

The genes are TRBV30 and TRBJ1-5, with TRBD1 matching over 8 bases. This CDR3 has 15 amino acids. After removal of 1 base from V and 6 bases from J, the junction contained 8 bases not matched to a gene. Per germline, CDR1 GTSNPN and CDR2 SVGIG (reference sequence). As DNA, the CDR3 is TGTGCCTGGAGTGAAGGGCAGGGGGCTGTTCAGCCCCAGCATTTT. It yields the protein CAWSEGQGAVQPQHF.

The chain has TRBV6-6 and TRBJ1-6; TRBD1 matches 9 bases. CDR1 MNHNY and CDR2 SVGAGI come from the germline V gene (reference sequence). V shed 6 bases, J shed 2 bases, and the junction held 8 bases outside the gene matches. The CDR3 totals 17 residues. CDR3 sequence reads: CASRRTTGGTYNSPLHF. The CDR3 DNA follows: TGTGCCAGCAGGCGAACGACAGGGGGAACCTATAATTCACCCCTCCACTTT.

V usage is TRBV10-3 and J usage is TRBJ1-2; 9 nucleotides line up with TRBD1. The CDR3 covers 14 residues. Looked up from germline, CDR1 is ENHRY and CDR2 is SYGVKD. Trimming at V came to 6 bases and at J to 8 bases, leaving 10 bases not matched to a gene. In DNA form, the CDR3 reads TGTGCCATCAGCGACGGGGACAGGGTGAGAGGCTACACCTTC. Translated, it gives CAISDGDRVRGYTF.

The chain combines TRBV27 with TRBJ1-1, with 10 bases matching TRBD1. This CDR3 spans 18 amino acids. In germline, CDR1 is MNHEY, CDR2 SMNVEV (reference sequence). Trimming cost V 3 bases and J 0 bases; bases outside gene matches: 10. The CDR3 here is CASSFPAGTGDVNTEAFF. The CDR3 region has the DNA TGTGCCAGCAGTTTTCCCGCCGGGACAGGGGACGTGAACACTGAAGCTTTCTTT.

J is TRBJ2-5 and V is TRBV28; 8 bases line up with TRBD2. V lost 3 bases, J lost 6 bases, and 3 bases stayed unmatched. The germline V gene encodes CDR1 MDHEN and CDR2 SYDVKM. CDR3 length: 13 amino acids. The CDR3 DNA reads TGTGCCAGCAGTTTCGGGGGGGCCAAGACCCAGTACTTC. Protein: CASSFGGAKTQYF.

The rearrangement links TRBV6-4 to TRBJ2-7; D might be TRBD2 (6 bases). Germline V gives CDR1 MRHNA, CDR2 SNTAGT. Trimming shortened V by 3 bases and J by 6 bases, and 12 bases separated the two germline ends. The CDR3 sequence is 13 residues long. Written as DNA, the CDR3 is TGTGCCAGCAGTGAACGGGAGCACGGCGAGCAGTACTTC. Residues: CASSEREHGEQYF.

About this clone: The same CDR3 is also encoded by other DNA sequences in this sample. The J gene is TRBJ2-7, the V gene TRBV6-5, with D hard to call. The V gene's germline CDR1 is MNHEY and CDR2 SVGAGI. CDR3 size: 13 residues. V was shortened by 2 bases and J by 4 bases, with 9 bases between the two germline ends. The CDR3 is CASSYPGGYEQYF. DNA for the CDR3: TGTGCCAGCAGTTACCCGGGTGGGTACGAGCAGTACTTC.

The rearrangement joins TRBV7-9 to TRBJ1-6, with D perhaps TRBD1 (6 bases). Trimming stripped 3 bases from V and 0 bases from J, with 12 bases between. There are 17 residues in the CDR3. Germline V CDR1 and CDR2: SEHNR, FQNEAQ (reference sequence). CDR3 loop: CASSLTGISSYNSPLHF. Here the CDR3 DNA reads TGTGCCAGCAGCTTGACAGGCATTAGCTCCTATAATTCACCCCTCCACTTT.

V is TRBV12-5 and J is TRBJ2-2; TRBD2 aligns across 8 bases. V gave up 5 bases and J gave up 5 bases; unmatched junction bases: 10. Germline CDR1 reads LGHNT; CDR2 reads FRNRAP. The CDR3 spans 16 residues. CDR3 coding DNA: TGTGCTAGTGGTCCCGGGACTAGTAAGGTAACCGGGGAGCTGTTTTTT. Residues: CASGPGTSKVTGELFF.

In regard to this clone: The junction departs from the called germline gene at one end, perhaps through a read error. The chain uses TRBV28 and TRBJ2-1, with D possibly TRBD1 on 6 matching bases. Germline CDR1 is MDHEN and CDR2 is SYDVKM. The CDR3 loop spans 16 amino acids. CDR3 sequence (DNA): TGTGCCAGCAGTTCCACCCATGGGGGCTCCTCCAATGAGCAGTTCTTC. Translated: CASSSTHGGSSNEQFF.

This clone was seen at least ten times. The V and J genes are TRBV18 and TRBJ2-1; 13 bases fit TRBD2. The germline gives CDR1 KGHSH, CDR2 LQKENI. The CDR3 runs 15 residues. V gave up 6 bases and J gave up 8 bases; unmatched junction bases: 7. The CDR3 spells CASSPGLAGDDEQFF. The CDR3 bases are TGTGCCAGCTCCCCTGGACTAGCGGGAGACGATGAGCAGTTCTTC.

This clone showed up just once. The gene calls are TRBV28 and TRBJ1-2; possibly TRBD1 for D (5 bases). CDR1 is MDHEN and CDR2 is SYDVKM in the germline V gene. The CDR3 has 15 residues. The V end lost 6 bases, the J end lost 8 bases, and 22 bases lay between the germline ends. The DNA for the CDR3 is TGTGCCAGCAGACGGACGGTCCAGGGCTATATGGGCTACACCTTC. This translates into CASRRTVQGYMGYTF.

This clone was detected once. CDR3 in amino acids: CASSHDRVREQYF. The CDR3 nucleotides read TGTGCCAGCAGCCACGACAGGGTGCGGGAGCAGTACTTC. The chain has TRBV6-5 and TRBJ2-7, with 7 bases matching TRBD1. CDR1 is MNHEY, CDR2 SVGAGI, per germline. J gave up 7 bases and V 6 bases, and 9 bases lay outside the gene matches. The CDR3 loop spans 13 amino acids.

The J gene is TRBJ2-7, the V gene TRBV4-1, with 8 nucleotides matching TRBD2. Germline lookup yields CDR1 MGHRA and CDR2 YSYEKL. This CDR3 has 16 residues. The ends lost 1 base at V and 1 base at J; junction bases unmatched: 6. CDR3 sequence: CASSQGGGLESYEQYF. Written as DNA, the CDR3 is TGCGCCAGCAGCCAAGGGGGGGGACTAGAGTCCTACGAGCAGTACTTC.